This T cell receptor beta chain was captured in a study of T cell responses to AZD1222 COVID-19 vaccine. Notes on the study in general: Nearly half of spike-specific TCRs reportedly go after variant regions that carry no mutations.

The CDR3 covers 15 residues. The germline V gene encodes CDR1 SGHTS and CDR2 YDEGEE. V dropped 3 bases and J dropped 2 bases, with 15 bases sitting between them. Using immunoSEQ multiplex PCR, the repertoire was profiled, and TCRdb retains in-frame clones only, with some absent. Seen here are about 78,000 clones, around four fifths observed once, and the top ten hold approximately 2.9%. As for this clone: Its specificity is unknown.

The V call is TRBV5-8, the J call TRBJ2-7; a possible D gene is TRBD1 (5 bases). This material consisted of peripheral blood, taken on day 0 of AZD1222 vaccination. The clonotype comes from an adult in good health. CDR3 DNA: TGTGCCAGCAGCTCCCTGGGGCGACACCCCTACGAGCAGTACTTC. Its protein product is CASSSLGRHPYEQYF. Full variable domain (outside the CDR3, taken from reference TRBV5-8 and TRBJ2-7): EAGVTQSPTHLIKTRGQQATLRCSPISGHTSVYWYQQALGLGLQFLLWYDEGEERNRGNFPPRFSGRQFPNYSSELNVNALELEDSALYLCASSSLGRHPYEQYFGPGTRLTVT.